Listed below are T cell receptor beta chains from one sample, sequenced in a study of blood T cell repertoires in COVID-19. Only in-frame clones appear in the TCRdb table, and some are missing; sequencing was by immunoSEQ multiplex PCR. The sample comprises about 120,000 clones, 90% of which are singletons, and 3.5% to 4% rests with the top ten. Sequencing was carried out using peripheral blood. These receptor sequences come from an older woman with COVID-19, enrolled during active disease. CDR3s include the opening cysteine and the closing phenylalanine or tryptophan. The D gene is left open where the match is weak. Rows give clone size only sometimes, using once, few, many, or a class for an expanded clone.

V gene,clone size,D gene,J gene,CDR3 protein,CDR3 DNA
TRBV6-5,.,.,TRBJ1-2,CASSQTVLAGYTF,TGTGCCAGCAGTCAGACAGTGCTTGCTGGCTACACCTTC
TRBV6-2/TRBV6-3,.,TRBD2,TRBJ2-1,CASSYSLAGGPGEQFF,TGTGCCAGCAGTTACTCTCTAGCGGGGGGGCCCGGGGAGCAGTTCTTC
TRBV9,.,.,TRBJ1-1,CASSVGTRGPRPNTEAFF,TGTGCCAGCAGCGTAGGGACCAGGGGCCCTAGGCCCAACACTGAAGCTTTCTTT
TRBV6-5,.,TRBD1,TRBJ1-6,CASSYSSTGENSPLHF,TGTGCCAGCAGTTACTCGTCGACAGGGGAGAATTCACCCCTCCACTTT
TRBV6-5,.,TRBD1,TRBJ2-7,CASRSGTGLYEQYF,TGTGCCAGCCGGTCCGGGACAGGGCTCTACGAGCAGTACTTC
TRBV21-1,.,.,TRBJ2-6,CASSKEGTGGAGANVLTF,TGTGCCAGCAGCAAAGAGGGGACAGGGGGCGCTGGGGCCAACGTCCTGACTTTC
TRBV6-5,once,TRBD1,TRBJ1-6,CATRTGQSYNSPLHF,TGTGCCACCCGGACGGGACAGAGCTATAATTCACCCCTCCACTTT
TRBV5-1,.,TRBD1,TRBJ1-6,CASRPTGTGYNSPLHF,TGCGCCAGCAGGCCGACCGGGACAGGGTATAATTCACCCCTCCACTTT
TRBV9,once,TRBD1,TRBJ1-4,CASSHETGEGEKLFF,TGTGCCAGCAGCCACGAGACAGGGGAGGGGGAAAAACTGTTTTTT
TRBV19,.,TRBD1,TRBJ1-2,CASSIVVQGEGGYTF,TGTGCCAGTAGTATCGTGGTACAGGGGGAGGGTGGCTACACCTTC
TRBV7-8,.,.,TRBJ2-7,CASSLSSEQYF,TGTGCCAGCAGCTTATCCTCGGAGCAGTACTTC